A selection of T cell receptor beta chains follows, all from one sample in a study of blood T cell repertoires in COVID-19. Profiling relied on immunoSEQ multiplex PCR, and the TCRdb table lists in-frame clones only, not all of them. The repertoire has 250,000 to 400,000 clones, approximately 88% of them found once; the top ten carry 1.5% to 2%. Source material: peripheral blood. The receptors derive from a woman in her twenties or thirties with COVID-19, enrolled during active disease. The CDR3 runs from the conserved cysteine through the conserved F or W. The D gene is left open where the match is weak. Part of the rows lack a size; the others show once, few, many or a class for expanded clones.

J gene: TRBJ2-3
D gene: NA
V gene: TRBV12-3/TRBV12-4
clone size: once
CDR3 protein: CASKLDSTDTQYF
CDR3 DNA: TGTGCCAGCAAACTAGACAGCACAGATACGCAGTATTTT

J gene: TRBJ1-2
D gene: NA
V gene: TRBV11-2
clone size: NA
CDR3 protein: CASSQAPAVVGQYGYTF
CDR3 DNA: TGTGCCAGCAGCCAAGCCCCAGCGGTTGTCGGTCAGTATGGCTACACCTTC

J gene: TRBJ1-1
D gene: NA
V gene: TRBV20-1
clone size: NA
CDR3 protein: CSASGAHAHVNTEAFF
CDR3 DNA: TGCAGTGCTAGTGGGGCCCATGCCCACGTGAACACTGAAGCTTTCTTT

J gene: TRBJ1-1
D gene: NA
V gene: TRBV6-2/TRBV6-3
clone size: NA
CDR3 protein: CASSAADTGINTEAFF
CDR3 DNA: TGTGCCAGCAGTGCCGCCGATACAGGGATTAACACTGAAGCTTTCTTT

J gene: TRBJ1-1
D gene: NA
V gene: TRBV4-1
clone size: NA
CDR3 protein: CASSHSGLGTEAFF
CDR3 DNA: TGCGCCAGCAGCCATTCAGGGCTTGGCACTGAAGCTTTCTTT

J gene: TRBJ1-5
D gene: TRBD1
V gene: TRBV9
clone size: NA
CDR3 protein: CASSVTGLNNQPQHF
CDR3 DNA: TGTGCCAGCAGCGTGACAGGGCTTAACAACCAGCCCCAGCATTTT

J gene: TRBJ1-6
D gene: NA
V gene: TRBV28
clone size: NA
CDR3 protein: CASSPRAAGSPLHF
CDR3 DNA: TGTGCCAGCAGCCCCCGCGCGGCCGGTTCACCCCTCCACTTT

J gene: TRBJ2-7
D gene: NA
V gene: TRBV5-1
clone size: NA
CDR3 protein: CASSHLPAGRPQTYEQYF
CDR3 DNA: TGCGCCAGCAGCCACCTCCCGGCAGGCCGGCCCCAAACCTACGAGCAGTACTTC

J gene: TRBJ2-7
D gene: NA
V gene: TRBV9
clone size: NA
CDR3 protein: CASGSGNPYEQYF
CDR3 DNA: TGTGCCAGCGGGTCGGGTAATCCCTACGAGCAGTACTTC

J gene: TRBJ1-1
D gene: NA
V gene: TRBV19
clone size: NA
CDR3 protein: CASSIDHQRSEAFF
CDR3 DNA: TGTGCCAGTAGTATAGACCACCAGAGGTCTGAAGCTTTCTTT

J gene: TRBJ2-3
D gene: TRBD1
V gene: TRBV10-3
clone size: NA
CDR3 protein: CAIRQGLGSDTQYF
CDR3 DNA: TGTGCCATCAGACAGGGGCTGGGGTCAGATACGCAGTATTTT

J gene: TRBJ2-3
D gene: NA
V gene: TRBV5-6
clone size: NA
CDR3 protein: CASSFRGTDTQYF
CDR3 DNA: TGTGCCAGCAGCTTCAGGGGCACAGATACGCAGTATTTT

J gene: TRBJ2-5
D gene: TRBD2
V gene: TRBV4-2
clone size: NA
CDR3 protein: CASSLTGTSGGAPQETQYF
CDR3 DNA: TGTGCCAGCAGTCTTACCGGGACTAGCGGGGGGGCCCCCCAAGAGACCCAGTACTTC

J gene: TRBJ1-1
D gene: NA
V gene: TRBV4-1
clone size: NA
CDR3 protein: CASSQNTGYEAFF
CDR3 DNA: TGCGCCAGCAGCCAAAACACAGGCTATGAAGCTTTCTTT

J gene: TRBJ1-3
D gene: NA
V gene: TRBV5-1
clone size: few
CDR3 protein: CASSPSGSGNTIYF
CDR3 DNA: TGCGCCAGCAGCCCCTCGGGTTCTGGAAACACCATATATTTT

J gene: TRBJ1-2
D gene: NA
V gene: TRBV5-6
clone size: NA
CDR3 protein: CASSLGPKLDTF
CDR3 DNA: TGTGCCAGCAGCTTGGGGCCAAAGCTAGACACCTTC

J gene: TRBJ1-4
D gene: NA
V gene: TRBV28
clone size: NA
CDR3 protein: CASSRQSRPFF
CDR3 DNA: TGTGCCAGCAGTCGCCAGTCCCGTCCGTTTTTT

J gene: TRBJ1-6
D gene: NA
V gene: TRBV5-4
clone size: few
CDR3 protein: CASSTDSYNSPLHF
CDR3 DNA: TGTGCCAGCAGCACGGACAGCTATAATTCACCCCTCCACTTT

J gene: TRBJ2-1
D gene: NA
V gene: TRBV11-2
clone size: NA
CDR3 protein: CASTQTRTGEQFF
CDR3 DNA: TGTGCCAGCACCCAGACTAGGACGGGTGAGCAGTTCTTC

J gene: TRBJ2-7
D gene: NA
V gene: TRBV11-2
clone size: few
CDR3 protein: CASSLGGASPSLF
CDR3 DNA: TGTGCCAGCAGCTTGGGCGGGGCATCCCCCTCCCTCTTC

J gene: TRBJ1-6
D gene: NA
V gene: TRBV19
clone size: NA
CDR3 protein: CASTFTRGSSPLHF
CDR3 DNA: TGTGCCAGTACCTTCACGCGGGGGTCCTCACCCCTCCACTTT

J gene: TRBJ1-2
D gene: NA
V gene: TRBV27
clone size: NA
CDR3 protein: CASSSPPYYGYTF
CDR3 DNA: TGTGCCAGCAGTTCCCCCCCTTATTATGGCTACACCTTC

J gene: TRBJ1-3
D gene: NA
V gene: TRBV15
clone size: few
CDR3 protein: CATSRETGNTIYF
CDR3 DNA: TGTGCCACCAGCAGAGAAACAGGAAACACCATATATTTT

J gene: TRBJ1-5
D gene: NA
V gene: TRBV6-2/TRBV6-3
clone size: once
CDR3 protein: CASSFPPQPQHF
CDR3 DNA: TGTGCCAGCAGTTTCCCCCCACAGCCCCAGCATTTT

J gene: TRBJ2-2
D gene: TRBD2
V gene: TRBV5-1
clone size: NA
CDR3 protein: CASGSGGRNTGELFF
CDR3 DNA: TGCGCCAGCGGTAGCGGGGGGCGTAACACCGGGGAGCTGTTTTTT

J gene: TRBJ1-1
D gene: TRBD1
V gene: TRBV5-4
clone size: NA
CDR3 protein: CASSRDRENTEAFF
CDR3 DNA: TGTGCCAGCAGCAGAGACAGGGAGAACACTGAAGCTTTCTTT

J gene: TRBJ1-1
D gene: NA
V gene: TRBV9
clone size: NA
CDR3 protein: CASRRLLQSNTEAFF
CDR3 DNA: TGTGCCAGCAGGCGACTCCTTCAATCGAACACTGAAGCTTTCTTT